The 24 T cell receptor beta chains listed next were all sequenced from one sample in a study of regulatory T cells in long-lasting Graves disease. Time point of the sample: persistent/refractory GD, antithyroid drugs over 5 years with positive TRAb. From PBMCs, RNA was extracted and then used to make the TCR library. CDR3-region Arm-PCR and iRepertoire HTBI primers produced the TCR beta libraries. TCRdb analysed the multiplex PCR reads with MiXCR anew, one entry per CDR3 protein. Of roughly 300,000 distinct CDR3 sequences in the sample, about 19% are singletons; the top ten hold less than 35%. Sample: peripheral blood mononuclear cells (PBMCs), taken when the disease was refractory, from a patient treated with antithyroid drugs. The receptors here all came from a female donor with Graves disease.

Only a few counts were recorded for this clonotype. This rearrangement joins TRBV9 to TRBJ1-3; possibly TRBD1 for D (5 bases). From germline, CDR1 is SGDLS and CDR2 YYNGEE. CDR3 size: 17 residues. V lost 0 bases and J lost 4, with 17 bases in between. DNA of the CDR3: TGTGCCAGCAGCGTAGTGGAGGGGACGATCGCAGGAAACACCATATATTTT. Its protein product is CASSVVEGTIAGNTIYF.

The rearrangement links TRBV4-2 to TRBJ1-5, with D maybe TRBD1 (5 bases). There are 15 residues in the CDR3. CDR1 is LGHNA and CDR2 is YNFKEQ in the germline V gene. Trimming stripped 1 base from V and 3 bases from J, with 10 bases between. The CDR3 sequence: CASSQGSRVNQPQHF. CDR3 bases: TGTGCCAGCAGCCAAGGATCCAGGGTCAATCAGCCCCAGCATTTT.

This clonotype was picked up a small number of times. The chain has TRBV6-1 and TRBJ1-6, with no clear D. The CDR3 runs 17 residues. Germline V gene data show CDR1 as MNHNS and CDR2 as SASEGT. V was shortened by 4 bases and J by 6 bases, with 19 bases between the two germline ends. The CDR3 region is CASSGRSEGRGNSPLHF. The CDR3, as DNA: TGTGCCAGCAGTGGCCGTTCGGAAGGGCGGGGTAATTCACCCCTCCACTTT.

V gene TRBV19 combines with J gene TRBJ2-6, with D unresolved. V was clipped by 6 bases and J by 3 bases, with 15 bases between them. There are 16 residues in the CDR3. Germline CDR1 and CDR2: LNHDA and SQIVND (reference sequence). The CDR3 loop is CASSPSPGIGANVLTF. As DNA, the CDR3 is TGTGCCAGTAGCCCCTCGCCAGGTATTGGGGCCAACGTCCTGACTTTC.

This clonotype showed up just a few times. Written as DNA, the CDR3 is TGTGCCAGCAGTTACCGGCAGCTGAATGAAAAACTGTTTTTT. Amino acid sequence: CASSYRQLNEKLFF. The chain has TRBV6-2 or TRBV6-3 and TRBJ1-4; D gene unclear. CDR1 is MNHEY and CDR2 is SVGEGT in the germline V gene. This CDR3 region has 14 residues. The V end was cut by 2 bases, the J end by 5 bases, with 9 bases between.

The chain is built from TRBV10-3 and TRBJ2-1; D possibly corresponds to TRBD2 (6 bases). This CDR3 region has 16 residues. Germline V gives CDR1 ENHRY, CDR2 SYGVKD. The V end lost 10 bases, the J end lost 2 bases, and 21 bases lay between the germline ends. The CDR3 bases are TGTGCCAGCAGGCCCCGCGGGACCGTGACCTACAATGAGCAGTTCTTC. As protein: CASRPRGTVTYNEQFF.

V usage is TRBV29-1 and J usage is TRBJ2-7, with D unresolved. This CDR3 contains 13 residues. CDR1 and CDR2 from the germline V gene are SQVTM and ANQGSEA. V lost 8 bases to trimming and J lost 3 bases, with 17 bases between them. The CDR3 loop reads CSCWGREDYEQYF. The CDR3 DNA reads TGCAGCTGTTGGGGTAGAGAAGACTACGAGCAGTACTTC.

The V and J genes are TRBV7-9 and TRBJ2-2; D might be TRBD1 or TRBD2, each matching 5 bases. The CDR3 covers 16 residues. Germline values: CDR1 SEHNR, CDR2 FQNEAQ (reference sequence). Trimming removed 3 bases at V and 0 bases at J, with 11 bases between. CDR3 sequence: CASSLAGTTNTGELFF. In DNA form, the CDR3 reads TGTGCCAGCAGCTTGGCTGGGACGACGAACACCGGGGAGCTGTTTTTT.

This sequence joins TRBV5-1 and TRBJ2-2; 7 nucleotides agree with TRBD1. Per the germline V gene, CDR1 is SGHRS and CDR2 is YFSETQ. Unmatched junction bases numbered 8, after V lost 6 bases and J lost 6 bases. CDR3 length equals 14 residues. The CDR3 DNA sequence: TGCGCCAGCACCGACAGGGTGGGCGCCGGGGAGCTGTTTTTT. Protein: CASTDRVGAGELFF.

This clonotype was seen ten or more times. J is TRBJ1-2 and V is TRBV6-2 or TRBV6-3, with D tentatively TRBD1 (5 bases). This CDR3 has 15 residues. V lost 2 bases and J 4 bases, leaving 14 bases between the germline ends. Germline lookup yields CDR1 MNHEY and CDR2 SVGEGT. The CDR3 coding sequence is TGTGCCAGCAGTTACGACACGGGGGGATTCTATGGCTACACCTTC. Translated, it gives CASSYDTGGFYGYTF.

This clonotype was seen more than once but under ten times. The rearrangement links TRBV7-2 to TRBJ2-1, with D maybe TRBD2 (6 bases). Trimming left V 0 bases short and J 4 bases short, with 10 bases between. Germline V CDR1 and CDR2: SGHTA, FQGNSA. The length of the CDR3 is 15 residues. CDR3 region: CASSLAAGRYNEQFF. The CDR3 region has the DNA TGTGCCAGCAGCTTAGCGGCGGGAAGATACAATGAGCAGTTCTTC.

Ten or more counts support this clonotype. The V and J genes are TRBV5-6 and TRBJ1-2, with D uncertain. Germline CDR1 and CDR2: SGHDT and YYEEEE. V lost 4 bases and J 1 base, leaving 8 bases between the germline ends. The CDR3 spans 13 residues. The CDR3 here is CASSQVFNYGYTF. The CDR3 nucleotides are TGTGCCAGCAGCCAGGTGTTTAACTATGGCTACACCTTC. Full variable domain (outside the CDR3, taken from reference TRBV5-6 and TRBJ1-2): DAGVTQSPTHLIKTRGQQVTLRCSPKSGHDTVSWYQQALGQGPQFIFQYYEEEERQRGNFPDRFSGHQFPNYSSELNVNALLLGDSALYLCASSQVFNYGYTFGSGTRLTVV.

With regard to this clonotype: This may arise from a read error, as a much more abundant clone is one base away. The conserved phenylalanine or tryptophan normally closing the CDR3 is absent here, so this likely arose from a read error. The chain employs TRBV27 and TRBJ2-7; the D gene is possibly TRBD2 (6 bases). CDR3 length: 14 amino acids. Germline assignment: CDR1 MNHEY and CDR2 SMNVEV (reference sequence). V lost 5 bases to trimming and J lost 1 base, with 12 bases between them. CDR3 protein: CASSNRGRSYEQYL. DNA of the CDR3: TGTGCCAGCAGTAACCGGGGGAGGTCCTACGAGCAGTACCTC.

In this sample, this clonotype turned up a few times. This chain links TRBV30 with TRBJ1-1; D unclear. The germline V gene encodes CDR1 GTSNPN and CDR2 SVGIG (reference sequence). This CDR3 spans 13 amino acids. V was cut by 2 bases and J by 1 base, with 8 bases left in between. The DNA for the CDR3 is TGTGCCTGGAGTTTCCTAGAGAACACTGAAGCTTTCTTT. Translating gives CAWSFLENTEAFF.

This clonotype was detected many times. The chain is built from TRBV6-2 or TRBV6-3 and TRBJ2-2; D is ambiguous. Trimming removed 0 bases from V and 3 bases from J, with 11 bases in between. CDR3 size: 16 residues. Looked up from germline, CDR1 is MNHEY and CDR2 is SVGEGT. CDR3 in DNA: TGTGCCAGCAGTTACTCGACGTCCTCGTACACCGGGGAGCTGTTTTTT. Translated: CASSYSTSSYTGELFF.

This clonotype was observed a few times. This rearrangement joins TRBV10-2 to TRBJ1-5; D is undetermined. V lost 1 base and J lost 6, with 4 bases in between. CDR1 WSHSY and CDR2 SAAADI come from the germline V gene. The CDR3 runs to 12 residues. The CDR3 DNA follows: TGCGCCAGCAGTGAGTGGGGTCAGCCCCAGCATTTT. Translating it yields CASSEWGQPQHF.

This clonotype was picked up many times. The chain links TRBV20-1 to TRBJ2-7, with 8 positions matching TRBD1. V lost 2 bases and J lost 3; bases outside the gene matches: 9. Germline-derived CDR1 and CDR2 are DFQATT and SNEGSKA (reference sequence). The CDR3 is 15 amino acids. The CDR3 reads CSARRRTGRRYEQYF. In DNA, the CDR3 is TGCAGTGCTAGACGGAGGACAGGGAGGCGCTACGAGCAGTACTTC.

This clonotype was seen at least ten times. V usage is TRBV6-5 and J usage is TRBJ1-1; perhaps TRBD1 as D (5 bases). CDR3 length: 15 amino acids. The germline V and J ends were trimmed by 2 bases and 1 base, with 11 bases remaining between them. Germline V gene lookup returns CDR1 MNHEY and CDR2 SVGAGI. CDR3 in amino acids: CASSYRGPRNTEAFF. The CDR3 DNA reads TGTGCCAGCAGTTACCGGGGACCCCGGAACACTGAAGCTTTCTTT.

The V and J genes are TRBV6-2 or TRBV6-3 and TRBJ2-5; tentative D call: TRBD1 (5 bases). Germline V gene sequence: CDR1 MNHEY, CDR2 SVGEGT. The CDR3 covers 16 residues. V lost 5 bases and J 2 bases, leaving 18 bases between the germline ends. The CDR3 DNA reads TGTGCCAGCAGTCCCAGGGCAGGCTGGGTACAAGAGACCCAGTACTTC. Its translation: CASSPRAGWVQETQYF.

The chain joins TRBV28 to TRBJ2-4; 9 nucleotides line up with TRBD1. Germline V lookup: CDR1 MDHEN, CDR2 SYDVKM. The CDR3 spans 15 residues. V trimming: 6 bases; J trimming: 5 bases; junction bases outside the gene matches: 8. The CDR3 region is CASSGPGQGQNIQYF. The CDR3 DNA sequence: TGTGCCAGCAGCGGTCCGGGACAGGGACAAAACATTCAGTACTTC. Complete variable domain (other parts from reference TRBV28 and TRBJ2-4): DVKVTQSSRYLVKRTGEKVFLECVQDMDHENMFWYRQDPGLGLRLIYFSYDVKMKEKGDIPEGYSVSREKKERFSLILESASTNQTSMYLCASSGPGQGQNIQYFGAGTRLSVL.

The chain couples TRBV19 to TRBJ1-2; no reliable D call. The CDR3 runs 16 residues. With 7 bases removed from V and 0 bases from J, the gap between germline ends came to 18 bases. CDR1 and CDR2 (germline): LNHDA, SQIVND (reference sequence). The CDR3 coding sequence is TGTGCCAGTATTACGGCCGACGCATCTGCTAACTATGGCTACACCTTC. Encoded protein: CASITADASANYGYTF.

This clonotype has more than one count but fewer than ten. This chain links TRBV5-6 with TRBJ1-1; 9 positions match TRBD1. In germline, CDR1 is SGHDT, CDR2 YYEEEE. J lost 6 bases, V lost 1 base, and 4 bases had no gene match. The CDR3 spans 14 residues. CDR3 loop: CASSLRDRAAEAFF. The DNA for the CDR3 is TGTGCCAGCAGCTTGAGGGACAGGGCCGCTGAAGCTTTCTTT. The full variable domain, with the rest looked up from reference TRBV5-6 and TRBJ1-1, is DAGVTQSPTHLIKTRGQQVTLRCSPKSGHDTVSWYQQALGQGPQFIFQYYEEEERQRGNFPDRFSGHQFPNYSSELNVNALLLGDSALYLCASSLRDRAAEAFFGQGTRLTVV.

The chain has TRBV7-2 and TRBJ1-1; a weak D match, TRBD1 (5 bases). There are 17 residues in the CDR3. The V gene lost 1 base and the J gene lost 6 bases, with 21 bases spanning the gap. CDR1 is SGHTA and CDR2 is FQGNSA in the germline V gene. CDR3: CASSLVSPINRNSEAFF. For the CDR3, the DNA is TGTGCCAGCAGCTTAGTCTCTCCGATTAACAGGAATTCTGAAGCTTTCTTT. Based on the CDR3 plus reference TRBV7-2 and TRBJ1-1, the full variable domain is GAGVSQSPSNKVTEKGKDVELRCDPISGHTALYWYRQSLGQGLEFLIYFQGNSAPDKSGLPSDRFSAERTGGSVSTLTIQRTQQEDSAVYLCASSLVSPINRNSEAFFGQGTRLTVV.

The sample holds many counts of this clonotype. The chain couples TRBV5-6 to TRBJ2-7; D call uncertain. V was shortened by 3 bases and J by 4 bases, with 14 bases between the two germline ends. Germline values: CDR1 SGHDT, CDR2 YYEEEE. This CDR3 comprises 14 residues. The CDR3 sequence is CASSSETSLYEQYF. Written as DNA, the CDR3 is TGTGCCAGCAGCTCAGAGACTTCCCTATACGAGCAGTACTTC.